Below, 15 T cell receptor beta chains from the same sample are listed, as sequenced in a study of cytomegalovirus exposure and HLA in healthy donors. Vbeta (60) and Jbeta (13) primers were used in the PCR. Here immunoSEQ multiplex PCR was the method, and the copy in TCRdb shows in-frame clones only, minus some. The sample lists 150,000 to 200,000 clones; over 65% were seen once. The specimen sequenced was PBMCs. The receptors were gathered from a man aged 55 to 69 in good health and CMV-seronegative.

The CDR3, as DNA: TGTGCCACCAGCTCAAAGGAAGCGCGCTACGAGCAGTACTTC. This sequence encodes CATSSKEARYEQYF. The chain couples TRBV15 to TRBJ2-7; D unresolved. Germline V gene data show CDR1 as LNHNV and CDR2 as YYDKDF (reference sequence). Trimming removed 5 bases from V and 3 bases from J, with 14 bases in between. The CDR3 has 14 residues.

The CDR3: CASSQPPGLAGDSSYNEQFF. The CDR3, as DNA: TGCGCCAGCAGCCAGCCGCCGGGACTAGCGGGCGATAGCTCCTACAATGAGCAGTTCTTC. The rearrangement joins TRBV4-1 to TRBJ2-1; 12 nucleotides match TRBD2. The CDR3 extends over 20 amino acids. The V segment lost 3 bases and the J segment 0 bases; nucleotides outside the gene matches: 12. Germline lookup yields CDR1 MGHRA and CDR2 YSYEKL.

The rearrangement uses TRBV14 and TRBJ2-7, with a weak D call TRBD1 (5 bases). This CDR3 is built from 14 residues. The ends were cut back, 1 base at V and 6 bases at J, with 13 bases in the middle. Germline V gene data show CDR1 as SGHDN and CDR2 as FVKESK. CDR3 DNA: TGTGCCAGCAGCCAAGCAGGGCGGCAGGCCGAGCAGTACTTC. Residues: CASSQAGRQAEQYF.

This clone has only one observation. Other DNA sequences in this sample translate to the same CDR3. For the CDR3, the DNA is TGTGCCAGCAGACGTTCGACAGAAGCTAATGAAAAACTGTTTTTT. It encodes CASRRSTEANEKLFF. This chain links TRBV7-9 with TRBJ1-4; D might be TRBD1 (5 bases). Trimming pared 6 bases from V and 3 bases from J, leaving 14 bases between. Germline V gene sequence: CDR1 SEHNR, CDR2 FQNEAQ (reference sequence). This CDR3 is 15 amino acids long.

The chain is built from TRBV19 and TRBJ2-7, with 7 positions matching TRBD1. This CDR3 has 15 amino acids. With V trimmed by 2 bases and J by 7 bases, 11 bases remained unmatched. Germline CDR1 reads LNHDA; CDR2 reads SQIVND (reference sequence). The CDR3 nucleotides are TGTGCCAGTAGTATACAGGGGACAGCCCAGGGAGAGCAGTACTTC. This encodes CASSIQGTAQGEQYF.

The chain joins TRBV5-1 to TRBJ2-3; 8 bases line up with TRBD1. Germline CDR1 is SGHRS and CDR2 is YFSETQ. Trimming took 4 bases from V and 4 from J; bases not matched to a gene: 8. The CDR3 has 15 residues. In DNA, the CDR3 is TGCGCCAGCAGCGTACAGGGGGTAGAGGCAGATACGCAGTATTTT. Amino acids: CASSVQGVEADTQYF.

This sequence joins TRBV27 and TRBJ2-2; the match to TRBD1 covers 10 bases. With V trimmed by 8 bases and J by 3 bases, 6 bases remained unmatched. CDR1 is MNHEY and CDR2 is SMNVEV in the germline V gene (reference sequence). The CDR3 runs to 15 residues. In DNA form, the CDR3 reads TGTGCCAGCCACCGGACAGGGGGTCACACCGGGGAGCTGTTTTTT. It is translated as CASHRTGGHTGELFF.

The V gene is TRBV19, the J gene TRBJ1-1; no clear D gene. CDR3 size: 15 residues. Germline CDR1 reads LNHDA; CDR2 reads SQIVND (reference sequence). V was pared by 2 bases and J by 0 bases, with 10 bases between. CDR3 in DNA: TGTGCCAGTAGTATATCCGAGGGATTGAACACTGAAGCTTTCTTT. Residues: CASSISEGLNTEAFF. The full variable domain, completed using reference TRBV19 and TRBJ1-1, is DGGITQSPKYLFRKEGQNVTLSCEQNLNHDAMYWYRQDPGQGLRLIYYSQIVNDFQKGDIAEGYSVSREKKESFPLTVTSAQKNPTAFYLCASSISEGLNTEAFFGQGTRLTVV.

The V and J genes are TRBV29-1 and TRBJ2-1; 13 positions match TRBD2. The CDR3 extends over 14 amino acids. Germline lookup yields CDR1 SQVTM and CDR2 ANQGSEA. Germline trimming cut 4 bases from V and 9 bases from J; bases unmatched to any gene: 6. The CDR3 region is CSVVTSGGAGEQFF. The CDR3, as DNA: TGCAGCGTTGTAACTAGCGGGGGGGCTGGTGAGCAGTTCTTC.

This sequence joins TRBV7-2 and TRBJ1-2; 9 nucleotides line up with TRBD1. With V trimmed by 5 bases and J by 7 bases, 5 bases remained unmatched. The CDR3 spans 13 residues. Germline V gene sequence: CDR1 SGHTA, CDR2 FQGNSA. The CDR3 nucleotides read TGTGCCAGCAGCCCCAGACAGGGGGGTGGCTACACCTTC. It translates to CASSPRQGGGYTF.

This clone was recorded a few times. The V and J genes are TRBV28 and TRBJ2-1; TRBD2 aligns across 8 bases. Per the germline V gene, CDR1 is MDHEN and CDR2 is SYDVKM. The CDR3 loop spans 16 amino acids. The J segment lost 8 bases and the V segment lost 6 bases, leaving 15 bases of the junction unmatched. The CDR3 here is CASRTPSGTSFDEQFF. The CDR3, as DNA: TGTGCCAGCAGAACTCCTTCCGGGACTAGTTTCGATGAGCAGTTCTTC.

The rearrangement links TRBV23-1 to TRBJ2-3; 9 positions agree with TRBD2. TRBV23-1 falls under the ORF class, with uncertain function. J lost 5 bases, V lost 0 bases, and 12 bases had no gene match. There are 18 residues in the CDR3. For the CDR3, the DNA is TGCGCCAGCAGTCAATCGCAAGGTAGCGGGAGAAGGGGAGATACGCAGTATTTT. It yields the protein CASSQSQGSGRRGDTQYF.

This clone was counted a single time. The chain employs TRBV5-4 and TRBJ2-1, with a tentative D call TRBD2 (7 bases). Germline V CDR1 and CDR2: SGHNT, YYREEE (reference sequence). The CDR3 loop spans 16 amino acids. V was cut by 6 bases and J by 4 bases, with 20 bases left in between. This chain's CDR3 is CASTLGGGKAYNEQFF. CDR3 bases: TGTGCCAGCACCTTAGGGGGAGGGAAGGCTTACAATGAGCAGTTCTTC. The variable domain in full, completed from reference TRBV5-4 and TRBJ2-1, reads ETGVTQSPTHLIKTRGQQVTLRCSSQSGHNTVSWYQQALGQGPQFIFQYYREEENGRGNFPPRFSGLQFPNYSSELNVNALELDDSALYLCASTLGGGKAYNEQFFGPGTRLTVL.

The gene calls are TRBV4-1 and TRBJ2-3; 9 nucleotides align to TRBD1. The CDR3 runs to 16 residues. CDR1 MGHRA and CDR2 YSYEKL come from the germline V gene. The V and J ends lost 1 base and 6 bases, in that order; junction bases with no gene match: 8. The CDR3 here is CASSQVGQGIGDTQYF. CDR3 sequence (DNA): TGCGCCAGCAGCCAAGTTGGACAGGGGATCGGGGATACGCAGTATTTT.

V is TRBV5-6 and J is TRBJ2-3; 9 bases are shared with TRBD1. After removal of 7 bases from V and 6 bases from J, the junction contained 9 bases not matched to a gene. This CDR3 region has 14 residues. CDR1 SGHDT and CDR2 YYEEEE come from the germline V gene. As DNA, the CDR3 is TGTGCCAGCGGCGCCGGGACAGGGCGGGATACGCAGTATTTT. This codes for CASGAGTGRDTQYF.